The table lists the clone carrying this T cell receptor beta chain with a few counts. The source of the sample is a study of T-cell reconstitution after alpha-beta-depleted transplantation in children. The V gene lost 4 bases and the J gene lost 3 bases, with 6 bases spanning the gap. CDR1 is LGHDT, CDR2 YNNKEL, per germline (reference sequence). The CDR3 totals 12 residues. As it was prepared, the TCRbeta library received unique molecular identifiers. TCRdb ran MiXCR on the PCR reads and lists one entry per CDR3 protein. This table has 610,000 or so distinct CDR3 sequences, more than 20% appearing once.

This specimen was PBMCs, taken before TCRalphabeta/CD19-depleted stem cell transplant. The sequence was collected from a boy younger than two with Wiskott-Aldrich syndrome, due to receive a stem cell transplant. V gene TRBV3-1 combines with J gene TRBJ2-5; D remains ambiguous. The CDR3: CASSRHEETQYF. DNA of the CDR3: TGTGCCAGCAGCCGACACGAAGAGACCCAGTACTTC.